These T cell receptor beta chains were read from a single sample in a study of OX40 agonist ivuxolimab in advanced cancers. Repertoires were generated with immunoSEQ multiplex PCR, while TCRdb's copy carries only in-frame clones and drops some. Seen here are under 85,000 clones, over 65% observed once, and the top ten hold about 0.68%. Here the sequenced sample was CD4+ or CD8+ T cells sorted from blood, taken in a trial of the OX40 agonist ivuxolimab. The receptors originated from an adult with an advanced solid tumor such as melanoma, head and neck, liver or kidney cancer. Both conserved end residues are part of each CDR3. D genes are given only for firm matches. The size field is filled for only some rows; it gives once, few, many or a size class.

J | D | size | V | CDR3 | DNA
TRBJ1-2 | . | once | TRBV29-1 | CSVEIPGRGYGYTF | TGCAGCGTTGAGATCCCCGGCCGAGGGTATGGCTACACCTTC
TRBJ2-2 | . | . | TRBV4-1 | CASSREWDTGELFF | TGCGCCAGCAGCCGCGAATGGGATACCGGGGAGCTGTTTTTT
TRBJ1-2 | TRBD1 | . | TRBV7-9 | CASSLGDSLYGYTF | TGTGCCAGCAGCTTAGGGGACAGCTTATATGGCTACACCTTC
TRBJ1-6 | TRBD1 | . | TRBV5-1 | CASSSGDSGLNSPLHF | TGCGCCAGCAGTTCAGGGGACAGCGGTCTCAATTCACCCCTCCACTTT
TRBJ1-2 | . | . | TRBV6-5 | CASRQGDYGYTF | TGTGCCAGCAGGCAGGGCGACTATGGCTACACCTTC
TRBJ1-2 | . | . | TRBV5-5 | CASSSGVTFYGYTF | TGTGCCAGCAGCTCTGGGGTGACTTTTTATGGCTACACCTTC
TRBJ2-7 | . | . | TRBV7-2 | CASSTARYEQYF | TGTGCCAGCAGCACGGCCCGCTACGAGCAGTACTTC
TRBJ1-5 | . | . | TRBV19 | CASQSLMGNQPQHF | TGTGCCAGCCAGTCCTTGATGGGCAATCAGCCCCAGCATTTT
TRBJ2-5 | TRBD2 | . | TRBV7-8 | CASSLAGGEETQYF | TGTGCCAGCAGCTTAGCGGGGGGGGAAGAGACCCAGTACTTC
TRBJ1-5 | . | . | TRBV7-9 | CASSLSANQPQHF | TGTGCCAGCAGCTTAAGTGCGAATCAGCCCCAGCATTTT
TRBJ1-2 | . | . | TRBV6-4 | CASSDSPPPYGVDYGYTF | TGTGCCAGCAGTGACTCTCCACCCCCTTATGGGGTTGACTATGGCTACACCTTC
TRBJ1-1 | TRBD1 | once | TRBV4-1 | CASSQEGQGWTEAFF | TGCGCCAGCAGCCAAGAGGGACAGGGGTGGACTGAAGCTTTCTTT
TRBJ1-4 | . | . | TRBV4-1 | CASSQGVLGGKLFF | TGCGCCAGCAGCCAAGGGGTTCTAGGAGGAAAACTGTTTTTT
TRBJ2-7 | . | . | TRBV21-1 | CASSIPCEQYF | TGTGCCAGCAGCATCCCCTGCGAGCAGTACTTC
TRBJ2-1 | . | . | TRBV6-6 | CASSSSEEQFF | TGTGCCAGCAGCTCTAGCGAGGAGCAGTTCTTC
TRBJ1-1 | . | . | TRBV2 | CASSEWGEETEAFF | TGTGCCAGCAGTGAATGGGGGGAGGAAACTGAAGCTTTCTTT
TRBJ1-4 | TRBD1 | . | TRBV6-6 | CASSTTGTENEKLFF | TGTGCCAGCAGTACGACCGGGACAGAGAATGAAAAACTGTTTTTT
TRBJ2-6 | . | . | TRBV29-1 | CSVEKDSGANVLTF | TGCAGCGTTGAAAAAGACTCTGGGGCCAACGTCCTGACTTTC
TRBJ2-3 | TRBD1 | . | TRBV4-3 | CASSQDLQGGTDTQYF | TGCGCCAGCAGCCAAGATTTGCAGGGGGGCACAGATACGCAGTATTTT
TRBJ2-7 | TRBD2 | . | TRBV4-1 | CASSQDPGGSYEQYF | TGCGCCAGCAGCCAAGATCCGGGAGGTTCCTACGAGCAGTACTTC
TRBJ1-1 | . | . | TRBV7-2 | CASSTRENTEAFF | TGTGCCAGCAGCACAAGAGAGAACACTGAAGCTTTCTTT
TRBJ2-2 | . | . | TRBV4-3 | CASSREVAGELFF | TGCGCCAGCAGCCGGGAGGTCGCCGGGGAGCTGTTTTTT
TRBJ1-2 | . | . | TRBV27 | CASSPGTGLNYGYTF | TGTGCCAGCAGTCCAGGTACAGGTTTGAACTATGGCTACACCTTC
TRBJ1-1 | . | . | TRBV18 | CASSPLEGTPNTEAFF | TGTGCCAGCTCACCACTCGAGGGGACACCTAACACTGAAGCTTTCTTT
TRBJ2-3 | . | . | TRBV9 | CASSQGLAPDTQYF | TGTGCCAGCAGCCAGGGACTCGCCCCCGATACGCAGTATTTT
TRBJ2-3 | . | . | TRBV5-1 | CASSPGVDTQYF | TGCGCCAGCAGCCCCGGAGTAGATACGCAGTATTTT
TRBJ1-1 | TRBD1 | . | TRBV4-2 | CASSQWGQGILRNTEAFF | TGTGCCAGCAGCCAATGGGGACAGGGGATTTTAAGGAACACTGAAGCTTTCTTT
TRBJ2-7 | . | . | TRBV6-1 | CASRGTASYEQYF | TGTGCCAGCAGGGGGACTGCTTCCTACGAGCAGTACTTC
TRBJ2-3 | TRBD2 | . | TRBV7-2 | CASRNPGGPADTQYF | TGTGCCAGCAGAAACCCGGGGGGGCCCGCAGATACGCAGTATTTT
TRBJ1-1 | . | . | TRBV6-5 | CASSRQLIRTEAFF | TGTGCCAGCAGCCGACAGCTTATCCGGACTGAAGCTTTCTTT
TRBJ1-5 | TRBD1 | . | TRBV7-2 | CASTVQGVQPQHF | TGTGCCAGCACCGTACAGGGGGTGCAGCCCCAGCATTTT
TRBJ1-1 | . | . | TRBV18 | CASSPGQMNTEAFF | TGTGCCAGCTCACCGGGGCAGATGAACACTGAAGCTTTCTTT
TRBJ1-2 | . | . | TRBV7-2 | CASSFKGANGYTF | TGTGCCAGCAGCTTTAAAGGGGCCAATGGCTACACCTTC